Shown below are 8 T cell receptor beta chains from a single sample sequenced in a study of blood T cell repertoires in COVID-19. The protocol was immunoSEQ multiplex PCR, while the TCRdb copy is restricted to in-frame clones and leaves out a portion. This sample has more than 60,000 clones, with 70% to 90% found just once. Sequenced: peripheral blood. The receptors stem from an elderly man with COVID-19, enrolled during active disease.

The J gene is TRBJ2-7, the V gene TRBV19, with a weak D call TRBD2 (5 bases). The CDR3 consists of 14 residues. V was pared by 4 bases and J by 0 bases, with 10 bases between. The germline gives CDR1 LNHDA, CDR2 SQIVND (reference sequence). The CDR3 coding sequence is TGTGCCAGTAGTACCGGACTCCTCTCCTACGAGCAGTACTTC. Residues: CASSTGLLSYEQYF.

This chain joins TRBV10-3 and TRBJ2-7, with a tentative D call TRBD2 (6 bases). Looked up from germline, CDR1 is ENHRY and CDR2 is SYGVKD. V was shortened by 4 bases and J by 0 bases, with 13 bases between the two germline ends. This CDR3 region has 15 residues. CDR3 in amino acids: CAISGAGSSSYEQYF. In DNA, the CDR3 is TGTGCCATCAGTGGAGCGGGTTCTAGCTCCTACGAGCAGTACTTC.

This clone was seen a few times. This chain joins TRBV11-2 and TRBJ1-1, with TRBD1 matching over 10 bases. V shed 1 base, J shed 2 bases, and the junction held 4 bases outside the gene matches. CDR1 and CDR2 (germline): SGHAT, FQNNGV. CDR3 length equals 16 residues. CDR3 region: CASSLGRDRGNTEAFF. In DNA, the CDR3 is TGTGCCAGCAGCTTAGGCCGGGACAGGGGAAACACTGAAGCTTTCTTT. The full variable domain, completed using reference TRBV11-2 and TRBJ1-1, is EAGVAQSPRYKIIEKRQSVAFWCNPISGHATLYWYQQILGQGPKLLIQFQNNGVVDDSQLPKDRFSAERLKGVDSTLKIQPAKLEDSAVYLCASSLGRDRGNTEAFFGQGTRLTVV.

The gene calls are TRBV2 and TRBJ1-1; 9 bases agree with TRBD1. Per germline, CDR1 SNHLY and CDR2 FYNNEI. The CDR3 runs 14 residues. J gave up 4 bases and V 8 bases, and 8 bases lay outside the gene matches. CDR3 bases: TGTGCCAGCTGTCAACAGGGGGCGGGCACTGAAGCTTTCTTT. This codes for CASCQQGAGTEAFF.

The chain joins TRBV13 to TRBJ2-5; 7 bases line up with TRBD2. In germline, CDR1 is PRHDT, CDR2 FYEKMQ (reference sequence). J lost 5 bases, V lost 6 bases, and 6 bases had no gene match. The CDR3 is 13 residues long. The CDR3 is CASSPTGGETQYF. CDR3 nucleotides: TGTGCCAGCAGTCCGACGGGAGGCGAGACCCAGTACTTC.

The rearrangement joins TRBV5-6 to TRBJ1-6; D is possibly TRBD1 (6 bases). This CDR3 is 14 amino acids long. The germline CDR1 and CDR2 sequences are SGHDT and YYEEEE. The ends were cut back, 4 bases at V and 10 bases at J, with 15 bases in the middle. The CDR3 nucleotides read TGTGCCAGCAGCCAGGGGTCGTCGGGCTCACCCCTCCACTTT. Amino acid sequence: CASSQGSSGSPLHF.

V gene TRBV19 combines with J gene TRBJ1-5, with a tentative D call TRBD1 (6 bases). The germline V gene has CDR1 LNHDA and CDR2 SQIVND (reference sequence). Trimming shortened V by 7 bases and J by 6 bases, and 22 bases separated the two germline ends. This CDR3 has 16 residues. The CDR3 loop is CASTGQISTFGQPQHF. In DNA, the CDR3 is TGTGCCAGTACTGGACAGATTTCCACCTTCGGTCAGCCCCAGCATTTT. The complete variable domain, with remaining parts taken from reference TRBV19 and TRBJ1-5, reads DGGITQSPKYLFRKEGQNVTLSCEQNLNHDAMYWYRQDPGQGLRLIYYSQIVNDFQKGDIAEGYSVSREKKESFPLTVTSAQKNPTAFYLCASTGQISTFGQPQHFGDGTRLSIL.

V and J are TRBV10-3 and TRBJ2-3, with TRBD2 as a possible D gene (6 bases). The CDR3 spans 11 residues. V lost 11 bases and J 1 base, leaving 7 bases between the germline ends. Germline CDR1 is ENHRY and CDR2 is SYGVKD. CDR3 in DNA: TGTGCCTCGGGGGGCACAGATACGCAGTATTTT. Amino acids: CASGGTDTQYF.